This is a list of T cell receptor beta chains from one sample in a study of OX40 agonist ivuxolimab in advanced cancers. TCRdb's copy holds only in-frame clones and misses some; the assay was immunoSEQ multiplex PCR. Of roughly 10,000 clones in the sample, roughly 90% were seen once. The sample here was CD4+ or CD8+ T cells sorted from blood, taken in a trial of the OX40 agonist ivuxolimab. The receptors were gathered from an adult with an advanced solid tumor such as melanoma, head and neck, liver or kidney cancer. The CDR3 runs from the conserved cysteine through the conserved F or W. The D gene is left open where the match is weak. The listing skips clone size in some rows; elsewhere it reads once, few, many or a size class.

V gene	D gene	J gene	clone size	CDR3 protein	CDR3 DNA
TRBV7-3	.	TRBJ1-1	.	CASHSSRLEAFF	TGTGCCAGCCATTCGAGTCGGCTTGAAGCTTTCTTT
TRBV5-1	.	TRBJ1-1	.	CASSLGHPNTEAFF	TGCGCCAGCAGCTTGGGTCACCCGAACACTGAAGCTTTCTTT
TRBV2	.	TRBJ1-3	.	CASRLDSSTGNTIYF	TGTGCCAGCAGACTGGACTCATCAACTGGAAACACCATATATTTT
TRBV29-1	.	TRBJ1-2	.	CSAPRPSPGYGYTF	TGCAGCGCCCCACGCCCGTCCCCCGGGTATGGCTACACCTTC
TRBV5-1	TRBD2	TRBJ2-3	.	CASSIGTSGGSSTDTQYF	TGCGCCAGCAGCATAGGGACTAGCGGGGGGTCTAGCACAGATACGCAGTATTTT
TRBV29-1	.	TRBJ2-1	.	CSVGGNEQFF	TGCAGCGTTGGTGGGAATGAGCAGTTCTTC
TRBV19	.	TRBJ1-1	few	CASRQGAWMNTEAFF	TGTGCCAGTAGGCAGGGAGCGTGGATGAACACTGAAGCTTTCTTT
TRBV5-4	.	TRBJ2-5	.	CASRLGRFQETQYF	TGTGCCAGCAGGTTGGGACGCTTCCAAGAGACCCAGTACTTC
TRBV19	TRBD1	TRBJ2-7	few	CASSSGGEYEQYF	TGTGCCAGTAGTTCAGGGGGCGAGTACGAGCAGTACTTC
TRBV5-1	TRBD2	TRBJ2-7	.	CASSLKGLAGRQQYF	TGCGCCAGCAGCTTGAAGGGACTAGCGGGCCGGCAGCAGTACTTC
TRBV4-2	TRBD1	TRBJ1-1	.	CASSLEGGAETEAFF	TGTGCCAGCAGCCTTGAAGGGGGCGCGGAAACTGAAGCTTTCTTT
TRBV6-6	TRBD1	TRBJ2-7	.	CASRHRGEIYEQYF	TGTGCCAGCAGGCACAGGGGGGAGATCTACGAGCAGTACTTC
TRBV4-2	.	TRBJ2-7	.	CASSQVGREQYF	TGTGCCAGCAGCCAAGTGGGCCGAGAGCAGTACTTC
TRBV2	TRBD2	TRBJ2-3	.	CASSEGLAGNGKAQYF	TGTGCCAGCAGTGAAGGGCTAGCGGGGAATGGGAAGGCGCAGTATTTT
TRBV5-6	TRBD1	TRBJ2-1	.	CASSLGQGAYNEQFF	TGTGCCAGCAGCTTGGGACAGGGGGCCTACAATGAGCAGTTCTTC
TRBV2	.	TRBJ1-5	once	CASSDSVGNQPQHF	TGTGCCAGCAGTGATTCGGTCGGCAATCAGCCCCAGCATTTT
TRBV5-1	TRBD1	TRBJ2-1	.	CASSWTLRQATGTGANEQFF	TGCGCCAGCAGCTGGACCCTACGGCAGGCGACCGGGACAGGGGCGAATGAGCAGTTCTTC
TRBV11-2	TRBD1	TRBJ2-1	.	CASSPPGQGDYNEQFF	TGTGCCAGCAGCCCCCCGGGACAGGGAGATTACAATGAGCAGTTCTTC
TRBV5-5	.	TRBJ2-7	.	CASSFTTGSPYEQYF	TGTGCCAGCAGCTTTACTACGGGGAGTCCTTACGAGCAGTACTTC
TRBV29-1	.	TRBJ1-2	.	CSVGSGSGGYTF	TGCAGCGTTGGGTCGGGGTCTGGGGGCTACACCTTC
TRBV6-4	.	TRBJ2-2	once	CASSDAAGPWAGELFF	TGTGCCAGCAGTGACGCTGCGGGGCCCTGGGCCGGGGAGCTGTTTTTT
TRBV10-2	.	TRBJ2-7	.	CASSPYASGEQYF	TGCGCCAGCTCCCCCTACGCGAGTGGCGAGCAGTACTTC
TRBV2	TRBD2	TRBJ2-1	.	CASSYSGEPYNEQFF	TGTGCCAGCAGTTATAGCGGGGAGCCATACAATGAGCAGTTCTTC
TRBV9	.	TRBJ2-2	.	CASSVGSSSTGELFF	TGTGCCAGCAGCGTAGGTAGCTCGAGCACCGGGGAGCTGTTTTTT
TRBV5-1	.	TRBJ1-2	.	CASSLARDTVRYTF	TGCGCCAGCAGCTTGGCCAGGGACACGGTGCGGTACACCTTC
TRBV6-6	.	TRBJ2-7	.	CASSYGRGYEQYF	TGTGCCAGCAGTTACGGCAGGGGCTACGAGCAGTACTTC
TRBV2	TRBD2	TRBJ2-3	.	CASSLAGVTDTQYF	TGTGCCAGCAGTCTAGCGGGGGTCACAGATACGCAGTATTTT
TRBV7-9	.	TRBJ1-2	once	CASSLEAGPAYGYTF	TGTGCCAGCAGCTTGGAAGCAGGGCCCGCCTATGGCTACACCTTC
TRBV4-2	.	TRBJ1-2	.	CASSPAAGYGYTF	TGTGCCAGCAGCCCAGCGGCAGGGTATGGCTACACCTTC
TRBV9	.	TRBJ2-3	once	CASSDAADTQYF	TGTGCCAGCAGCGATGCAGCAGATACGCAGTATTTT
TRBV27	.	TRBJ2-2	.	CASSSGLSAGELFF	TGTGCCAGCAGTTCGGGATTATCCGCCGGGGAGCTGTTTTTT
TRBV19	.	TRBJ1-1	.	CASTTGASNTEAFF	TGTGCCAGCACAACAGGAGCTTCGAACACTGAAGCTTTCTTT
TRBV10-3	.	TRBJ1-5	.	CAISEKEYSQPQHF	TGTGCCATCAGTGAGAAGGAGTACAGCCAGCCCCAGCATTTT
TRBV7-9	TRBD2	TRBJ2-3	.	CASSAQTSPNTDTQYF	TGTGCCAGCAGCGCCCAGACTAGCCCGAACACAGATACGCAGTATTTT
TRBV29-1	.	TRBJ2-1	once	CSVEPPSELLAHEQFF	TGCAGCGTTGAGCCCCCGTCCGAGCTCCTCGCCCATGAGCAGTTCTTC
TRBV19	TRBD1	TRBJ2-4	.	CASSRQGFKNIQYF	TGTGCCAGTAGTAGACAGGGGTTCAAAAACATTCAGTACTTC
TRBV6-5	.	TRBJ2-6	once	CASSSGANVLTF	TGTGCCAGCAGCTCTGGGGCCAACGTCCTGACTTTC
TRBV13	TRBD2	TRBJ2-7	.	CASSTSGGSGEQYF	TGTGCCAGCAGCACTAGCGGGGGGTCGGGGGAGCAGTACTTC
TRBV7-8	TRBD1	TRBJ2-2	.	CASSQTGTGNTGELFF	TGTGCCAGCAGCCAGACCGGGACAGGGAACACCGGGGAGCTGTTTTTT
TRBV11-3	.	TRBJ1-2	once	CASSLDPGQGYGYTF	TGTGCCAGCAGCTTAGATCCGGGTCAGGGCTATGGCTACACCTTC
TRBV11-3	.	TRBJ2-5	.	CASSFTFGTQQETQYF	TGTGCCAGCAGCTTTACCTTCGGGACACAACAAGAGACCCAGTACTTC
TRBV27	TRBD1	TRBJ1-2	once	CASSIRTGSDGYTF	TGTGCCAGCAGTATAAGGACAGGGAGCGATGGCTACACCTTC
TRBV29-1	.	TRBJ2-7	.	CSVRLGGSYEQYF	TGCAGCGTAAGACTAGGGGGCTCCTACGAGCAGTACTTC
TRBV27	.	TRBJ2-7	.	CASSLSNGGSYEQYF	TGTGCCAGCAGTTTATCGAACGGGGGCAGTTACGAGCAGTACTTC
TRBV2	TRBD2	TRBJ2-5	.	CASNSNGGIQETQYF	TGTGCCAGCAATTCTAACGGGGGGATCCAAGAGACCCAGTACTTC
TRBV11-2	TRBD1	TRBJ2-5	few	CASSQIRDRSTETQYF	TGTGCCAGCAGCCAAATACGGGACAGAAGTACGGAGACCCAGTACTTC
TRBV6-4	.	TRBJ2-3	once	CATRETASTDTQYF	TGTGCCACCAGGGAAACAGCTAGCACAGATACGCAGTATTTT
TRBV27	.	TRBJ2-5	.	CASSLGGGWETQYF	TGTGCCAGCTCCCTGGGGGGGGGCTGGGAGACCCAGTACTTC
TRBV4-1	.	TRBJ1-4	.	CASSQRGGKLFF	TGCGCCAGCAGCCAACGAGGTGGAAAACTGTTTTTT
TRBV20-1	.	TRBJ2-5	few	CSARDPETQYF	TGCAGTGCGAGGGACCCCGAGACCCAGTACTTC
TRBV7-6	TRBD1	TRBJ1-2	few	CASSLAPGTANYGYTF	TGTGCCAGCAGCTTAGCGCCAGGGACAGCTAACTATGGCTACACCTTC
TRBV7-3	.	TRBJ2-2	once	CASSSGSGNTGELFF	TGTGCCAGCAGCTCCGGTTCTGGGAACACCGGGGAGCTGTTTTTT
TRBV12-2	.	TRBJ2-4	.	CASRLVDILAKNIQYF	TGTGCAAGTCGCTTAGTGGACATTCTAGCCAAAAACATTCAGTACTTC
TRBV10-2	.	TRBJ2-2	.	CAGTTNTGELFF	TGCGCCGGGACAACGAACACCGGGGAGCTGTTTTTT
TRBV7-2	TRBD2	TRBJ2-7	.	CASSLTSGGHYEQYF	TGTGCCAGCAGCTTAACTAGCGGGGGGCACTACGAGCAGTACTTC
TRBV7-9	.	TRBJ1-1	.	CASSLDSDTEAFF	TGTGCCAGCAGCTTGGACAGTGACACTGAAGCTTTCTTT
TRBV4-1	.	TRBJ1-5	.	CASSLPDSNQPQHF	TGCGCCAGCAGCCTACCCGATAGCAATCAGCCCCAGCATTTT